The next 21 T cell receptor beta chains were all read from a single sample in a study of blood T cell repertoires in COVID-19 (TCRdb year 2020). Libraries came from the immunoSEQ multiplex PCR assay. Sourced from immuneACCESS, this table was stored by TCRdb with only in-frame sequences that have V and J called. A share of the clones is absent; for the studies checked, an unresolved V gene accounts for under half, and the remainder has no known explanation. The sample table records 150,000 to 200,000 clones; roughly 89% of these occur just once. The ten largest make up 0.88% of the sample. The sequenced sample was peripheral blood. These receptors came from a woman between 18 and 30 years old who had recovered from COVID-19.

The J gene is TRBJ2-1, the V gene TRBV4-1; 7 bases line up with TRBD2. CDR1 is MGHRA and CDR2 is YSYEKL in the germline V gene. The CDR3 is made up of 15 amino acids. Trimming removed 5 bases from V and 2 bases from J; junction bases left unmatched: 6. The CDR3 DNA is TGCGCCAGCAGCGAACTAAGCGGGGCCTACAATGAGCAGTTCTTC. Its protein product is CASSELSGAYNEQFF.

The rearrangement joins TRBV21-1 to TRBJ2-2; the table's D call, TRBD2, was not checked against the DNA. TRBV21-1 is given as a pseudogene. The CDR3 is 15 residues long. The CDR3 sequence: CASRLERERTGELFF. In DNA, the CDR3 is TGTGCCAGCAGACTTGAGCGGGAGAGGACCGGGGAGCTGTTTTTT.

The chain links TRBV4-3 to TRBJ2-3; D might be TRBD1 (7 bases). Germline V gene data show CDR1 as LGHNA and CDR2 as YSLEER. The CDR3 spans 18 residues. Trimming took 0 bases from V and 0 from J, leaving 16 bases between them. The CDR3 DNA reads TGCGCCAGCAGCCAAGAAATCCAGGGGGGCGTCAGCACAGATACGCAGTATTTT. Translating it yields CASSQEIQGGVSTDTQYF.

The chain uses TRBV4-3 and TRBJ2-2; tentatively, D is TRBD1 (5 bases). The CDR3 length is 15 residues. The V gene lost 1 base and the J gene lost 6 bases, with 12 bases spanning the gap. Germline V gene lookup returns CDR1 LGHNA and CDR2 YSLEER. CDR3: CASSQARLQAGELFF. The CDR3 nucleotides read TGCGCCAGCAGCCAAGCGAGATTACAGGCCGGGGAGCTGTTTTTT.

This chain joins TRBV12-3 or TRBV12-4 and TRBJ2-1; D gene unclear. Trimming cost V 7 bases and J 3 bases, with 4 bases left between them. This CDR3 region has 11 residues. CDR3 DNA: TGTGCCAGCACCAACTACAATGAGCAGTTCTTC. It codes for CASTNYNEQFF.

This clone occurred a few times. The chain couples TRBV7-6 to TRBJ1-3; D not resolved. The germline V gene has CDR1 SGHVS and CDR2 FNYEAQ. V lost 1 base and J lost 0, with 10 bases in between. This CDR3 contains 16 residues. The CDR3 region is CASSLEWAVSGNTIYF. The CDR3 bases are TGTGCCAGCAGCTTAGAGTGGGCAGTCTCTGGAAACACCATATATTTT.

The genes are TRBV11-2 and TRBJ1-5; possibly TRBD1 for D (5 bases). CDR3 length equals 13 residues. V shed 5 bases and J shed 8 bases, with 13 bases lying between them. The germline CDR1 and CDR2 sequences are SGHAT and FQNNGV. This chain's CDR3 is CASSVDRGEPQHF. CDR3 bases: TGTGCCAGCAGCGTGGATAGGGGTGAGCCCCAGCATTTT.

The V and J genes are TRBV9 and TRBJ2-2; no clear D. The CDR3 has 15 amino acids. Germline assignment: CDR1 SGDLS and CDR2 YYNGEE. V lost 1 base and J lost 4, with 11 bases in between. The DNA of the CDR3 is TGTGCCAGCAGCGTATCCCACGAGATCACCGGGGAGCTGTTTTTT. It encodes CASSVSHEITGELFF. The whole variable domain, remainder taken from reference TRBV9 and TRBJ2-2, is DSGVTQTPKHLITATGQRVTLRCSPRSGDLSVYWYQQSLDQGLQFLIQYYNGEERAKGNILERFSAQQFPDLHSELNLSSLELGDSALYFCASSVSHEITGELFFGEGSRLTVL.

V and J are TRBV11-3 and TRBJ2-1, with D possibly matching TRBD2 (6 bases). Trimming left V 5 bases short and J 3 bases short, with 20 bases between. The CDR3 is made up of 17 amino acids. CDR1 and CDR2 (germline): SGHNT, YENEEA. CDR3: CASSLGPGEDFYNEQFF. CDR3 nucleotide sequence: TGTGCCAGCAGCCTTGGTCCCGGGGAGGACTTCTACAATGAGCAGTTCTTC.

The chain carries TRBV7-2 and TRBJ2-4, with D unresolved. The germline V gene has CDR1 SGHTA and CDR2 FQGNSA. The CDR3 is 16 residues long. V gave up 5 bases and J gave up 1 base, with 15 bases separating them. CDR3 sequence: CASSAASEKAKNIQYF. The DNA for the CDR3 is TGTGCCAGCAGCGCGGCCTCGGAGAAGGCCAAAAACATTCAGTACTTC.

The J gene is TRBJ1-1, the V gene TRBV6-5, with 8 nucleotides matching TRBD1. Germline V CDR1 and CDR2: MNHEY, SVGAGI. Trimming cost V 6 bases and J 2 bases; bases outside gene matches: 8. The CDR3 length is 15 residues. CDR3 in DNA: TGTGCCAGCAGATTGGGAGGACAGGGAAACACTGAAGCTTTCTTT. Amino acids: CASRLGGQGNTEAFF.

J is TRBJ2-3 and V is TRBV7-8, with 13 bases identical to TRBD2. This CDR3 has 19 amino acids. V lost 4 bases and J lost 1; bases outside the gene matches: 11. Germline assignment: CDR1 SGHVS and CDR2 FQNEAQ. CDR3 residues: CASSSPLAGGIWGTDTQYF. CDR3 coding DNA: TGTGCCAGCAGCTCCCCACTAGCGGGAGGGATTTGGGGCACAGATACGCAGTATTTT.

The chain recombines TRBV7-2 with TRBJ2-1; D might be TRBD2 (6 bases). This CDR3 region has 17 residues. The V gene lost 5 bases and the J gene lost 4 bases, with 21 bases spanning the gap. The germline gives CDR1 SGHTA, CDR2 FQGNSA. The CDR3 here is CASSPSGTALVYNEQFF. As DNA, the CDR3 is TGTGCCAGCAGCCCCTCTGGGACTGCACTAGTGTACAATGAGCAGTTCTTC.

The chain links TRBV30 to TRBJ2-3; D not resolved. V was trimmed by 6 bases and J by 4 bases, leaving 11 bases between them. CDR1 and CDR2 from the germline V gene are GTSNPN and SVGIG (reference sequence). This CDR3 has 12 amino acids. The CDR3 coding sequence is TGTGCCTGTGAGAAGAGAGCAGATACGCAGTATTTT. Amino acid sequence: CACEKRADTQYF.

The V and J genes are TRBV6-4 and TRBJ2-5; 8 nucleotides align to TRBD1. The CDR3 has 15 amino acids. Germline CDR1 reads MRHNA; CDR2 reads SNTAGT. J gave up 5 bases and V 10 bases, and 15 bases lay outside the gene matches. The chain's CDR3 is CANSSRQGFRETQYF. DNA of the CDR3: TGTGCCAACTCCTCTCGACAGGGGTTTAGGGAGACCCAGTACTTC.

This clone occurred once. The gene calls are TRBV3-1 (or the pseudogene TRBV3-2) and TRBJ1-1, with D unresolved. V lost 1 base, J lost 6 bases, and 12 bases lay in between. The CDR3 has 14 residues. CDR1 is LGHDT and CDR2 is YNNKEL in the germline V gene (reference sequence). Written as DNA, the CDR3 is TGTGCCAGCAGCCAAGGAGGGCGCAGATCTGAAGCTTTCTTT. Its protein product is CASSQGGRRSEAFF.

This clone was found a few times. The chain carries TRBV7-8 and TRBJ1-5; 10 nucleotides match TRBD1. The CDR3 totals 15 residues. The germline V gene encodes CDR1 SGHVS and CDR2 FQNEAQ. J was trimmed by 3 bases and V by 5 bases; bases with no gene match: 4. The CDR3 sequence: CASSLGQGDNQPQHF. The CDR3 DNA follows: TGTGCCAGCAGCCTCGGACAGGGGGACAATCAGCCCCAGCATTTT.

Regarding this clone: Given a much more abundant clone one base away, this may be a read error. The chain joins TRBV7-6 to TRBJ2-1; D remains ambiguous. V was cut by 5 bases and J by 3 bases, with 2 bases left in between. The CDR3 sequence is 11 residues long. The germline CDR1 and CDR2 sequences are SGHVS and FNYEAQ. The CDR3 nucleotides read TGTGCCAGCAGCCACTACAATGAGCAGTTCTTC. Translation: CASSHYNEQFF.

The rearrangement uses TRBV4-1 and TRBJ1-5, with D possibly TRBD1 on 6 matching bases. Per the germline V gene, CDR1 is MGHRA and CDR2 is YSYEKL. The CDR3 loop spans 15 amino acids. The V end lost 0 bases, the J end lost 3 bases, and 9 bases lay between the germline ends. The CDR3 DNA sequence: TGCGCCAGCAGCCAAGAAGGGACACTCAATCAGCCCCAGCATTTT. It encodes CASSQEGTLNQPQHF.

CDR3 nucleotides: TGTGCCAGCAGTCCTCCCAAATCTTCGGTTGAAGCTTTCTTT. It is translated as CASSPPKSSVEAFF. The chain is built from TRBV6-5 and TRBJ1-1; D gene uncertain. V dropped 5 bases and J dropped 7 bases, with 17 bases sitting between them. The CDR3 covers 14 residues. Germline V gene sequence: CDR1 MNHEY, CDR2 SVGAGI.

The chain links TRBV7-3 to TRBJ2-7; 7 bases map to TRBD1. Looked up from germline, CDR1 is SGHTA and CDR2 is FQGTGA. The CDR3 is 14 residues long. The V gene end was trimmed by 4 bases and the J gene end by 5 bases; junction bases not matched to a gene: 8. The CDR3 protein is CASSSNRGSDEQYF. Written as DNA, the CDR3 is TGTGCCAGCAGCTCAAACAGGGGAAGTGACGAGCAGTACTTC. The full variable domain, in which reference TRBV7-3 and TRBJ2-7 provide the parts outside the CDR3, is GAGVSQTPSNKVTEKGKYVELRCDPISGHTALYWYRQSLGQGPEFLIYFQGTGAADDSGLPNDRFFAVRPEGSVSTLKIQRTERGDSAVYLCASSSNRGSDEQYFGPGTRLTVT.